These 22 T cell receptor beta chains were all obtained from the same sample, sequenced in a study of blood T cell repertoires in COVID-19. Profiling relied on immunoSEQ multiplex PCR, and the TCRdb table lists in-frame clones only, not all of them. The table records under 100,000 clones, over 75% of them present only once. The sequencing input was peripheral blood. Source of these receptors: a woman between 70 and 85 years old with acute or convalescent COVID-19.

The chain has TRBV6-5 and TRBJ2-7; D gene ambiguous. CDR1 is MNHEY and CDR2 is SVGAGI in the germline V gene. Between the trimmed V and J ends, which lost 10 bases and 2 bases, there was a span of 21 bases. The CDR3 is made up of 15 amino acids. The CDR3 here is CATELKAPAPYEQYF. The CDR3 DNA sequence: TGTGCCACCGAATTGAAAGCGCCGGCACCCTACGAGCAGTACTTC.

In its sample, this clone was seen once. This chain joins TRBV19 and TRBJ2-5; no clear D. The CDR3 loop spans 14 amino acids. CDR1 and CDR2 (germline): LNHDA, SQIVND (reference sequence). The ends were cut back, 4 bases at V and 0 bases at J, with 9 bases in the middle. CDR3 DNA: TGTGCCAGTAGTACCTGGGCAGACCAAGAGACCCAGTACTTC. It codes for CASSTWADQETQYF.

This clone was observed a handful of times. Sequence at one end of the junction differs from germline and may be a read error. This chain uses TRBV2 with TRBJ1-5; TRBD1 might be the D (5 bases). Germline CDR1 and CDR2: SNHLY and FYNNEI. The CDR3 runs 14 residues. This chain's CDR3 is CASSEDSEGQPQHF. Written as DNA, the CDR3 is TGTGCCAGCAGCGAAGACAGCGAGGGTCAGCCCCAGCATTTT.

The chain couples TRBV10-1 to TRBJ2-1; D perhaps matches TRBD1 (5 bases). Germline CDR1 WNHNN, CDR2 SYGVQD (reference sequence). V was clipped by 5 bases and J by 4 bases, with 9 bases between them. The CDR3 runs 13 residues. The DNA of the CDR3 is TGCGCCAGCAGTTTGGACACTTACAATGAGCAGTTCTTC. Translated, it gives CASSLDTYNEQFF.

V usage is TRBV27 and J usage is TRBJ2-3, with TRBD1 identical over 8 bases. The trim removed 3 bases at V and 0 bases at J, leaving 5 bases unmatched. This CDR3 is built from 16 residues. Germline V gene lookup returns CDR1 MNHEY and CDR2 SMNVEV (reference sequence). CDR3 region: CASSFFGQGSTDTQYF. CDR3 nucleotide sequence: TGTGCCAGCAGTTTTTTCGGACAGGGCAGCACAGATACGCAGTATTTT.

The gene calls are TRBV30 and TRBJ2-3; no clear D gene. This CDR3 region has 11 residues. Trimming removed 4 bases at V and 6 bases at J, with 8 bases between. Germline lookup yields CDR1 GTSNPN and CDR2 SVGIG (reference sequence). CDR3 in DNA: TGTGCCTGGACCACGAGGGATACGCAGTATTTT. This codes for CAWTTRDTQYF.

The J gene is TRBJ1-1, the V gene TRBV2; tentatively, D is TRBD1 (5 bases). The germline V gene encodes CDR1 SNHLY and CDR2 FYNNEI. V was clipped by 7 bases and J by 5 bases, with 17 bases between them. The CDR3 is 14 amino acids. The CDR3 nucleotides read TGTGCCAGCATCAAGGAAGGGGATGGGACTGAAGCTTTCTTT. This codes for CASIKEGDGTEAFF.

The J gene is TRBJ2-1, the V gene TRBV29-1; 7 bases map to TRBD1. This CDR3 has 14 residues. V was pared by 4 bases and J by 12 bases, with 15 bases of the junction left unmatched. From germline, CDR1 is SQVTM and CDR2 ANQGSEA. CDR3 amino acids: CSVGDSVSPSGQFF. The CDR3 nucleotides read TGCAGCGTTGGGGACAGCGTATCTCCTTCGGGGCAGTTCTTC.

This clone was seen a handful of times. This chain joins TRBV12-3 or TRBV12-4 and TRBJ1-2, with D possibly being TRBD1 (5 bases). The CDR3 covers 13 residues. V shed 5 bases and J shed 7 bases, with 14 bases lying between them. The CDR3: CASSPDRSRGYTF. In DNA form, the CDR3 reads TGTGCCAGCAGTCCCGACAGATCCCGTGGCTACACCTTC.

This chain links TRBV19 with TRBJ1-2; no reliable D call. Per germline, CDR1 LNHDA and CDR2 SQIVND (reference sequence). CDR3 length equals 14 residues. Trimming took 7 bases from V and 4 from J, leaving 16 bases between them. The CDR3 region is CASTPATEIYGYTF. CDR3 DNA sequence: TGTGCCAGTACCCCCGCCACAGAGATCTATGGCTACACCTTC. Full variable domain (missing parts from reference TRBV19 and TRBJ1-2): DGGITQSPKYLFRKEGQNVTLSCEQNLNHDAMYWYRQDPGQGLRLIYYSQIVNDFQKGDIAEGYSVSREKKESFPLTVTSAQKNPTAFYLCASTPATEIYGYTFGSGTRLTVV.

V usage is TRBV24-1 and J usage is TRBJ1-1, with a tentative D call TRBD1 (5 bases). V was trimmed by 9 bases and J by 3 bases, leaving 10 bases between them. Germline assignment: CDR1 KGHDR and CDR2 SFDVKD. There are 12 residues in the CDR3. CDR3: CATRGGDTEAFF. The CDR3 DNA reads TGTGCCACCCGGGGGGGTGACACTGAAGCTTTCTTT.

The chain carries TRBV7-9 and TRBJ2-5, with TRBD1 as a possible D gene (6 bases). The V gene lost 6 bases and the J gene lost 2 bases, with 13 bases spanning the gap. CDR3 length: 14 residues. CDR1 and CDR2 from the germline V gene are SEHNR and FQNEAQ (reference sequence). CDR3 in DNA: TGTGCCAGCAGATCCGGGACATCACAAGAGACCCAGTACTTC. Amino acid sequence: CASRSGTSQETQYF. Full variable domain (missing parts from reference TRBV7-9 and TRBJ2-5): DTGVSQNPRHKITKRGQNVTFRCDPISEHNRLYWYRQTLGQGPEFLTYFQNEAQLEKSRLLSDRFSAERPKGSFSTLEIQRTEQGDSAMYLCASRSGTSQETQYFGPGTRLLVL.

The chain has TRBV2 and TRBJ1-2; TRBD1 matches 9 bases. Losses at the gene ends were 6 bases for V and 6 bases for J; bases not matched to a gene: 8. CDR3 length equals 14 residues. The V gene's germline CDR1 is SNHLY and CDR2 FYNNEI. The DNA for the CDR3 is TGTGCCAGCAGAACCGGGACAGGGAGTAATGGCTACACCTTC. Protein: CASRTGTGSNGYTF.

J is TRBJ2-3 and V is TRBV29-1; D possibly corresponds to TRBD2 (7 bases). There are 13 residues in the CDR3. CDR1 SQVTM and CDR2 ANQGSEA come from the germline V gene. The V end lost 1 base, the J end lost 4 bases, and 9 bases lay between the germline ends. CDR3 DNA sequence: TGCAGCGTTGAAGCGGGGGGCTCAGATACGCAGTATTTT. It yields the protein CSVEAGGSDTQYF.

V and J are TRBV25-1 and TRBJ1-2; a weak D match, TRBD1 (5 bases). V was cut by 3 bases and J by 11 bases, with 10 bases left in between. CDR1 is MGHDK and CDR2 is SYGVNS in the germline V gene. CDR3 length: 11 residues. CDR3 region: CASSEGRGYTF. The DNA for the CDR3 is TGTGCCAGCAGTGAGGGGAGGGGATACACCTTC.

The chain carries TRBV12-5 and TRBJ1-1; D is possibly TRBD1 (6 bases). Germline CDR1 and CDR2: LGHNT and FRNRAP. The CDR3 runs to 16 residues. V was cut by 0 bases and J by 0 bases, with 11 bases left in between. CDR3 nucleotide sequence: TGTGCTAGTGGTTTGGTGGGGGGGGCTATGAACACTGAAGCTTTCTTT. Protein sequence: CASGLVGGAMNTEAFF.

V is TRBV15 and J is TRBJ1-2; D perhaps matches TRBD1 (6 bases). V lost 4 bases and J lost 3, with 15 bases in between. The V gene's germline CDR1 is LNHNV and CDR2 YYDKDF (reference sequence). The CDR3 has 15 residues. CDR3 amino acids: CATSKGGREDYGYTF. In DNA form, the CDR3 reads TGTGCCACCAGCAAAGGGGGGCGGGAGGACTATGGCTACACCTTC.

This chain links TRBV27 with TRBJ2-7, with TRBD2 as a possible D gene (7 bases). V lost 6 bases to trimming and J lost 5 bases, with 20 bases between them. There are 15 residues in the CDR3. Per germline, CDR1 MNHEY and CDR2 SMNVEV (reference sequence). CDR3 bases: TGTGCCAGCAGAGGGGGGGAGCCCAAGTCCCACGAGCAGTACTTC. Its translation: CASRGGEPKSHEQYF.

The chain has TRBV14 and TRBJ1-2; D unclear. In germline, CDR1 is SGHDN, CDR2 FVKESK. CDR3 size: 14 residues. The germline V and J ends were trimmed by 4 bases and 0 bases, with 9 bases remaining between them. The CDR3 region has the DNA TGTGCCAGCAGCCCCTTAGAAGCTAACTATGGCTACACCTTC. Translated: CASSPLEANYGYTF.

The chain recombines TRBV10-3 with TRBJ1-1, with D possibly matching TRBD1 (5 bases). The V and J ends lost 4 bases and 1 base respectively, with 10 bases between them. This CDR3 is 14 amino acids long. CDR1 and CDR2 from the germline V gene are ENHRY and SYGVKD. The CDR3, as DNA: TGTGCCATCAGTGCGGACACATCGAACACTGAAGCTTTCTTT. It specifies CAISADTSNTEAFF.

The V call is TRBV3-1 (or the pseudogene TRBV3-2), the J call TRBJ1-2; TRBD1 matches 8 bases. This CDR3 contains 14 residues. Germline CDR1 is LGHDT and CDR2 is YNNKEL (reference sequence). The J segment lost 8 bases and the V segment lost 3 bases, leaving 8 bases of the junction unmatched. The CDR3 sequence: CASSQWTGIEGYTF. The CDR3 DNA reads TGTGCCAGCAGCCAGTGGACAGGGATCGAAGGCTACACCTTC.

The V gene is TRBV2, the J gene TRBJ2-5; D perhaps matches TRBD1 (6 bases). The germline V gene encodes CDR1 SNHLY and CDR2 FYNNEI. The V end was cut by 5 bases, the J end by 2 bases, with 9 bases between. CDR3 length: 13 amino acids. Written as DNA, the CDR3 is TGTGCCAGCAGTAATAGGGGGCAAGAGACCCAGTACTTC. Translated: CASSNRGQETQYF.